This T cell receptor (beta chain) was obtained from a study of a mutant IDH1 vaccine in newly diagnosed glioma. Background on the study: Previous care, which was radiotherapy, temozolomide, or both, most often involved both.

Details on this clone: The antigen remains undetermined.

The time point here: week 11, during vaccination. The investigators gave 300 ug of mutant IDH1 20-mer peptide in each vaccine dose, together with topical imiquimod. Profiled with immunoSEQ multiplex PCR; TCRdb holds only in-frame clones, not every one. Of some 130,000 clones in the sample, about 82% were seen once. Study-wide results and caveats: Pseudoprogression appeared independent of alterations in top peripheral clonotypes.

Trimming stripped 0 bases from V and 4 bases from J, with 18 bases between. The V gene's germline CDR1 is GTSNPN and CDR2 SVGIG (reference sequence). This CDR3 spans 16 amino acids. The rearrangement joins TRBV30 to TRBJ1-1; possibly TRBD1 for D (5 bases). The sequenced sample was PBMCs, obtained from a glioma patient whose treatment included an IDH1 peptide vaccine. This sequence was found in a man aged 35-49 years with glioma. CDR3 DNA sequence: TGTGCCTGGAGTGTGCTTACCCCAGGGCTGGGCACTGAAGCTTTCTTT. Translating gives CAWSVLTPGLGTEAFF.